These 27 T cell receptor beta chains originate from one sample sequenced in a study of T cell responses to AZD1222 COVID-19 vaccine. The repertoire was sequenced with immunoSEQ multiplex PCR; TCRdb's copy has only in-frame clones and lacks some. The data show about 100,000 clones, approximately 87% seen once. This sample comprised peripheral blood, obtained on day 0 of AZD1222 vaccination. The receptors come from an adult in good health.

The V and J genes are TRBV6-5 and TRBJ1-1; D uncertain. Germline V gene lookup returns CDR1 MNHEY and CDR2 SVGAGI. The CDR3 sequence is 14 residues long. V was cut by 9 bases and J by 2 bases, with 16 bases left in between. CDR3 in DNA: TGTGCCAGTTTCGTTAACCAGCCCAACACTGAAGCTTTCTTT. This encodes CASFVNQPNTEAFF.

This clone occurred once. The chain recombines TRBV7-9 with TRBJ1-1, with a possible D match to TRBD1 (5 bases). The CDR3 length is 14 residues. Trimming took 1 base from V and 7 from J, leaving 13 bases between them. CDR1 is SEHNR, CDR2 FQNEAQ, per germline (reference sequence). As DNA, the CDR3 is TGTGCCAGCAGCTTAGAGGGCAGGGCCATTGAAGCTTTCTTT. Amino acids: CASSLEGRAIEAFF. The full variable domain, with the rest looked up from reference TRBV7-9 and TRBJ1-1, is DTGVSQNPRHKITKRGQNVTFRCDPISEHNRLYWYRQTLGQGPEFLTYFQNEAQLEKSRLLSDRFSAERPKGSFSTLEIQRTEQGDSAMYLCASSLEGRAIEAFFGQGTRLTVV.

The V gene is TRBV27, the J gene TRBJ1-2; 7 bases agree with TRBD1. Trimming cost V 5 bases and J 3 bases; bases outside gene matches: 15. This CDR3 region has 17 residues. The V gene's germline CDR1 is MNHEY and CDR2 SMNVEV (reference sequence). The CDR3 spells CASSHANRGQGHYGYTF. The CDR3 region has the DNA TGTGCCAGCAGTCACGCCAATAGGGGGCAGGGTCACTATGGCTACACCTTC.

In this sample, this clone turned up a few times. This chain uses TRBV5-1 with TRBJ2-7; D might be TRBD2 (6 bases). Germline CDR1 SGHRS, CDR2 YFSETQ. V gave up 4 bases and J gave up 3 bases, with 20 bases separating them. The length of the CDR3 is 16 residues. CDR3 in DNA: TGCGCCAGCAGCCGGGATCAGGGAGGCTGGGACTACGAGCAGTACTTC. Protein: CASSRDQGGWDYEQYF.

This clone was found once. V is TRBV30 and J is TRBJ2-5, with D uncertain. Trimming stripped 2 bases from V and 5 bases from J, with 15 bases between. This CDR3 spans 14 amino acids. Per germline, CDR1 GTSNPN and CDR2 SVGIG (reference sequence). The CDR3 loop reads CAWSSLSQGETQYF. The CDR3, as DNA: TGTGCCTGGAGTTCCCTCTCCCAAGGGGAGACCCAGTACTTC.

This chain connects TRBV3-1 (or the pseudogene TRBV3-2) to TRBJ1-3, with a possible D match to TRBD1 (5 bases). The CDR3 contains 18 residues. The germline V and J ends were trimmed by 1 base and 2 bases, with 18 bases remaining between them. Per germline, CDR1 LGHDT and CDR2 YNNKEL (reference sequence). The CDR3 region is CASSQVGTALWAGNTIYF. DNA of the CDR3: TGTGCCAGCAGCCAAGTAGGGACTGCGCTCTGGGCTGGAAACACCATATATTTT.

This clone was observed once. The chain carries TRBV7-2 and TRBJ2-2; D remains unclear. The CDR3 covers 15 residues. CDR1 is SGHTA and CDR2 is FQGNSA in the germline V gene. V gave up 5 bases and J gave up 9 bases, with 19 bases separating them. CDR3 nucleotide sequence: TGTGCCAGCAGCCAAACCGACGCGGCCTACAGGGAGCTGTTTTTT. It specifies CASSQTDAAYRELFF.

J is TRBJ1-1 and V is TRBV2; the D is unclear. This CDR3 is 14 amino acids long. V was cut by 2 bases and J by 1 base, with 8 bases left in between. The V gene's germline CDR1 is SNHLY and CDR2 FYNNEI. CDR3 sequence (DNA): TGTGCCAGCAGTGAATCCCCCAGGAACACTGAAGCTTTCTTT. It translates to CASSESPRNTEAFF.

This rearrangement joins TRBV13 to TRBJ2-3; D remains unclear. V was clipped by 6 bases and J by 2 bases, with 12 bases between them. The CDR3 is 14 residues long. CDR1 PRHDT and CDR2 FYEKMQ come from the germline V gene (reference sequence). The CDR3 region is CASRGGLLTDTQYF. The CDR3 DNA reads TGTGCCAGCAGGGGTGGCCTACTCACAGATACGCAGTATTTT.

This clone was detected only once. The chain carries TRBV6-5 and TRBJ1-1; D perhaps matches TRBD1 (5 bases). V was clipped by 2 bases and J by 2 bases, with 12 bases between them. The CDR3 length is 15 residues. Germline V gene sequence: CDR1 MNHEY, CDR2 SVGAGI. CDR3 loop: CASSYGPRVNTEAFF. The CDR3 nucleotides are TGTGCCAGCAGTTACGGCCCCAGGGTAAACACTGAAGCTTTCTTT.

This clone is a singleton in its sample. The chain employs TRBV19 and TRBJ1-5, with D tentatively TRBD1 (5 bases). This CDR3 comprises 15 residues. Trimming took off 6 bases at V and 2 bases at J, with 14 bases between the two ends. Germline values: CDR1 LNHDA, CDR2 SQIVND (reference sequence). CDR3 region: CASSGQGDGNQPQHF. The CDR3 coding sequence is TGTGCCAGTAGCGGACAAGGTGACGGCAATCAGCCCCAGCATTTT.

This rearrangement joins TRBV11-2 to TRBJ2-3, with D maybe TRBD1 (6 bases). CDR1 SGHAT and CDR2 FQNNGV come from the germline V gene. V lost 5 bases, J lost 1 base, and 19 bases lay in between. This CDR3 has 17 residues. The CDR3 nucleotides read TGTGCCAGCAGCCGCGGGCTCTCCCGGACAGGCACAGATACGCAGTATTTT. This codes for CASSRGLSRTGTDTQYF.

This chain links TRBV19 with TRBJ2-1; D unresolved. CDR1 and CDR2 (germline): LNHDA, SQIVND (reference sequence). The CDR3 length is 17 residues. The V end was cut by 3 bases, the J end by 5 bases, with 20 bases between. In nucleotides, the CDR3 is TGTGCCAGTAGTATTCTCCTCCGGTTGGGAAAGGACAATGAGCAGTTCTTC. The encoded protein is CASSILLRLGKDNEQFF.

The chain carries TRBV19 and TRBJ1-5, with unresolved D. Germline lookup yields CDR1 LNHDA and CDR2 SQIVND (reference sequence). The germline V and J ends were trimmed by 5 bases and 6 bases, with 11 bases remaining between them. CDR3 length: 13 amino acids. The CDR3 protein is CASSAPGSQPQHF. For the CDR3, the DNA is TGTGCCAGTAGTGCCCCGGGGAGTCAGCCCCAGCATTTT.

The chain carries TRBV6-5 and TRBJ1-2, with a tentative D call TRBD1 (5 bases). Germline V CDR1 and CDR2: MNHEY, SVGAGI. V lost 6 bases, J lost 3 bases, and 14 bases lay in between. The CDR3 consists of 14 residues. The CDR3, as DNA: TGTGCCAGCAGAGTCCTAAGGGGATACTATGGCTACACCTTC. This encodes CASRVLRGYYGYTF.

The J gene is TRBJ1-5, the V gene TRBV18, with D perhaps matching TRBD1 (5 bases). CDR3 size: 12 residues. The germline V gene encodes CDR1 KGHSH and CDR2 LQKENI. The ends were cut back, 5 bases at V and 7 bases at J, with 9 bases in the middle. As DNA, the CDR3 is TGTGCCAGCTCAGTGCAGGGCCAGCCCCAGCATTTT. Translated, it gives CASSVQGQPQHF.

The J gene is TRBJ2-1, the V gene TRBV5-6, with TRBD1 identical over 7 bases. The trim removed 0 bases at V and 7 bases at J, leaving 7 bases unmatched. The germline CDR1 and CDR2 sequences are SGHDT and YYEEEE. This CDR3 is built from 15 residues. CDR3 nucleotide sequence: TGTGCCAGCAGCTTGGGAGGGACAGAATCAAATGAGCAGTTCTTC. Translating it yields CASSLGGTESNEQFF.

The chain has TRBV6-2 or TRBV6-3 and TRBJ2-5; D unresolved. The V gene's germline CDR1 is MNHEY and CDR2 SVGEGT. The CDR3 extends over 12 amino acids. V was trimmed by 6 bases and J by 3 bases, leaving 8 bases between them. The CDR3 coding sequence is TGTGCCAGCAGCCTACAAGAAGAGACCCAGTACTTC. This sequence encodes CASSLQEETQYF.

The genes are TRBV18 and TRBJ2-3; D may be TRBD1 (5 bases). V was trimmed by 0 bases and J by 2 bases, leaving 9 bases between them. Germline V gene lookup returns CDR1 KGHSH and CDR2 LQKENI. CDR3 length: 15 residues. CDR3 amino acids: CASSPPGAITDTQYF. As DNA, the CDR3 is TGTGCCAGCTCACCACCTGGGGCGATCACAGATACGCAGTATTTT.

The chain carries TRBV11-2 and TRBJ1-1; D gene ambiguous. Trimming cost V 4 bases and J 1 base, with 10 bases left between them. The CDR3 contains 14 residues. CDR1 and CDR2 from the germline V gene are SGHAT and FQNNGV. The CDR3 DNA follows: TGTGCCAGCAGCTCCCGGGCCGCGAACACTGAAGCTTTCTTT. Protein: CASSSRAANTEAFF.

This clone was observed a few times. The J gene is TRBJ2-1, the V gene TRBV7-9; 7 bases match TRBD2. The germline gives CDR1 SEHNR, CDR2 FQNEAQ (reference sequence). The CDR3 runs to 16 residues. The V segment lost 5 bases and the J segment 0 bases; nucleotides outside the gene matches: 7. The CDR3 reads CASSPRASGSYNEQFF. The CDR3 DNA reads as TGTGCCAGCAGCCCCCGGGCTAGCGGCTCCTACAATGAGCAGTTCTTC.

V usage is TRBV21-1 and J usage is TRBJ1-5. TRBV21-1 is listed as a pseudogene. The CDR3 has 18 amino acids. CDR3 coding DNA: TGTGCCAGCAGCAAAGCGGGAGGACGAAGGAAAAGCAATCAGCCCCAGCATTTT. Its translation: CASSKAGGRRKSNQPQHF.

CDR3 bases: TGCAGCGTGACTAGCGGTTACGAGCAGTACTTC. As protein: CSVTSGYEQYF. The chain has TRBV29-1 and TRBJ2-7, with 9 bases matching TRBD2. Trimming removed 6 bases from V and 4 bases from J; junction bases left unmatched: 1. The CDR3 is made up of 11 amino acids. Germline V gives CDR1 SQVTM, CDR2 ANQGSEA.

This chain joins TRBV24-1 and TRBJ2-3; no clear D. This CDR3 is 13 amino acids long. Deletions cut 4 bases from V and 6 bases from J, with 10 bases between. The germline V gene has CDR1 KGHDR and CDR2 SFDVKD. The CDR3 sequence: CATSDVYSDTQYF. CDR3 nucleotide sequence: TGTGCCACCAGTGACGTTTATTCGGATACGCAGTATTTT.

The V gene is TRBV7-2, the J gene TRBJ1-3, with a possible D match to TRBD1 (6 bases). The V gene lost 6 bases and the J gene lost 2 bases, with 17 bases spanning the gap. Germline V gene sequence: CDR1 SGHTA, CDR2 FQGNSA. The length of the CDR3 is 16 residues. Here the CDR3 reads CASSPPGGRAGNTIYF. Written as DNA, the CDR3 is TGTGCCAGCAGTCCCCCGGGGGGCCGCGCTGGAAACACCATATATTTT.

This chain joins TRBV12-3 or TRBV12-4 and TRBJ2-1; 7 positions match TRBD1. This CDR3 is 12 amino acids long. Trimming took 4 bases from V and 7 from J; bases not matched to a gene: 1. CDR3: CASSSGGNEQFF. CDR3 nucleotide sequence: TGTGCCAGCAGTTCAGGGGGAAATGAGCAGTTCTTC.

The V and J genes are TRBV25-1 and TRBJ1-2; D is uncertain. Germline V lookup: CDR1 MGHDK, CDR2 SYGVNS. Trimming left V 5 bases short and J 5 bases short, with 9 bases between. The CDR3 spans 12 residues. The CDR3 is CASSLNGYGYTF. CDR3 nucleotide sequence: TGTGCCAGCAGTCTTAACGGTTATGGCTACACCTTC.